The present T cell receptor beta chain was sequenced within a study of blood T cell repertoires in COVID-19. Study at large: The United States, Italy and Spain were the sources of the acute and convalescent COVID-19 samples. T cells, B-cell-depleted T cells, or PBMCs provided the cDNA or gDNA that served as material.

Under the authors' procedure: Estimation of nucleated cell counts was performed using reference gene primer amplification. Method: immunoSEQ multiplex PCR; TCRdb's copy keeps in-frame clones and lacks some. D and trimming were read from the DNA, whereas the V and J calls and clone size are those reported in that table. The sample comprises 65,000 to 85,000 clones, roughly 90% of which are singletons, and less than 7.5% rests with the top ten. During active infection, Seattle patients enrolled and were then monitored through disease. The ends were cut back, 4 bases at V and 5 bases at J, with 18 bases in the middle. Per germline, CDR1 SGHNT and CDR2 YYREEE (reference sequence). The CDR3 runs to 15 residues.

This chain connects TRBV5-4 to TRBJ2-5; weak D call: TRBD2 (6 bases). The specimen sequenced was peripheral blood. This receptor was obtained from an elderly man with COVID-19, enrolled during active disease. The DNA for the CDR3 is TGTGCCAGCAGCAACGCCCGGTTGGCGGGGGAGACCCAGTACTTC. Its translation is CASSNARLAGETQYF.